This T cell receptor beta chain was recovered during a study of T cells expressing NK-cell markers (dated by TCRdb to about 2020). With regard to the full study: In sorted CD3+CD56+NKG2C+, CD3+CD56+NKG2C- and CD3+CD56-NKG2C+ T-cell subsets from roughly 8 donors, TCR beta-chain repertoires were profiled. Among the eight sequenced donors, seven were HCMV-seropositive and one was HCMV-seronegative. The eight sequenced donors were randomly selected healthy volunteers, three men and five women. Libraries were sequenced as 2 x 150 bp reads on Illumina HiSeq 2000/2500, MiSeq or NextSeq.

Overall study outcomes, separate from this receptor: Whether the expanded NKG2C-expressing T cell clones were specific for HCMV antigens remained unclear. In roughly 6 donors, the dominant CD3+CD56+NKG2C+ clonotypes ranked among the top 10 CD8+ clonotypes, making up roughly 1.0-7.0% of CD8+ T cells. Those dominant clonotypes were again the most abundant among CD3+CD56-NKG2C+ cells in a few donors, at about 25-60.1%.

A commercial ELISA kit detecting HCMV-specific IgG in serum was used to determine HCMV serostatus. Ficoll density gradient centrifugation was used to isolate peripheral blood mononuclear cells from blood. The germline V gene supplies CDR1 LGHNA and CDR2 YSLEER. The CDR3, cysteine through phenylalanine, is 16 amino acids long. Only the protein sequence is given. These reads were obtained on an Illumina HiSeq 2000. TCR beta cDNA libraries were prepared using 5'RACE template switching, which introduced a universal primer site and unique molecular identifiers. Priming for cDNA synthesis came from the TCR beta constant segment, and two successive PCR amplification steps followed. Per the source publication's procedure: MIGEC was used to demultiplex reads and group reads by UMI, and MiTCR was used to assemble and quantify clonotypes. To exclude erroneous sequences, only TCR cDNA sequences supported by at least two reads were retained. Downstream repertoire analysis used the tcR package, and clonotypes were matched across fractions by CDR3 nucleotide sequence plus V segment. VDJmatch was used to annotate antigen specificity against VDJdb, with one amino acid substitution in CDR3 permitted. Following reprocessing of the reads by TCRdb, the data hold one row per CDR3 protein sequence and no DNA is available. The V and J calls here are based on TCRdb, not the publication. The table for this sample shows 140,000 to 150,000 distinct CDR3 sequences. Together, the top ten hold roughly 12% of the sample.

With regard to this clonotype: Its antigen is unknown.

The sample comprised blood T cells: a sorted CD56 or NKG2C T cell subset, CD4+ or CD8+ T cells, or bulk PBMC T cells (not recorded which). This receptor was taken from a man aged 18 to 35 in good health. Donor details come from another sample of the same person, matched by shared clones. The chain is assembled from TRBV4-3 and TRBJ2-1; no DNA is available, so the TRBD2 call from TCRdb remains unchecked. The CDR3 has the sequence CASSQDFGTSGDEQFF.